These 9 T cell receptor beta chains were all obtained from the same sample, sequenced in a study of blood T cell repertoires in COVID-19. Libraries were prepared by immunoSEQ multiplex PCR; TCRdb keeps only in-frame clonotypes and omits some of them. In the table there are approximately 220,000 clones, around nine tenths of which are singletons. The sample consisted of peripheral blood. These receptors were collected from a man aged 60 to 69 who had recovered from COVID-19.

The genes are TRBV9 and TRBJ1-2; weak D call: TRBD1 (6 bases). The CDR3 is made up of 14 amino acids. Trimming took 1 base from V and 3 from J, leaving 10 bases between them. Germline CDR1 is SGDLS and CDR2 is YYNGEE. CDR3 loop: CASSVSGEYYGYTF. Written as DNA, the CDR3 is TGTGCCAGCAGCGTATCAGGGGAGTACTATGGCTACACCTTC. The full variable domain, with the rest looked up from reference TRBV9 and TRBJ1-2, is DSGVTQTPKHLITATGQRVTLRCSPRSGDLSVYWYQQSLDQGLQFLIQYYNGEERAKGNILERFSAQQFPDLHSELNLSSLELGDSALYFCASSVSGEYYGYTFGSGTRLTVV.

The rearrangement joins TRBV5-1 to TRBJ2-7; D is unresolved. The CDR3 contains 13 residues. Trimming took 2 bases from V and 6 from J, leaving 12 bases between them. Germline CDR1 reads SGHRS; CDR2 reads YFSETQ. CDR3 DNA: TGCGCCAGCAGCTTACCCGGAGCAGCCGAGCAGTACTTC. Translation gives CASSLPGAAEQYF.

The genes are TRBV9 and TRBJ2-1; TRBD2 aligns across 8 bases. Germline V gives CDR1 SGDLS, CDR2 YYNGEE. Trimming took 4 bases from V and 8 from J; bases not matched to a gene: 5. This CDR3 has 13 amino acids. CDR3 in DNA: TGTGCCAGCAGCCCGGGACTAGTCGATGAGCAGTTCTTC. Its translation: CASSPGLVDEQFF.

A single count supports this clone. The J gene is TRBJ2-1, the V gene TRBV11-2; 7 bases are a match to TRBD1. V dropped 4 bases and J dropped 1; count of bases not matched to a gene: 4. Germline V gene data show CDR1 as SGHAT and CDR2 as FQNNGV. This CDR3 has 15 residues. The DNA for the CDR3 is TGTGCCAGCAGCTGGCCGGGACAGTCCTACAATGAGCAGTTCTTC. Its protein product is CASSWPGQSYNEQFF.

With regard to this clone: A read error may account for a junction end that differs from germline. The V call is TRBV9, the J call TRBJ2-2; a possible D gene is TRBD1 (6 bases). CDR1 is SGDLS, CDR2 YYNGEE, per germline. This CDR3 comprises 18 residues. CDR3 loop: CASSIRGRSPREHRGAVF. Here the CDR3 DNA reads TGTGCCAGCAGCATCAGGGGAAGAAGCCCCCGGGAACACCGGGGAGCTGTTTTT.

V is TRBV2 and J is TRBJ1-6; 8 bases match TRBD1. V was pared by 4 bases and J by 7 bases, with 3 bases of the junction left unmatched. There are 14 residues in the CDR3. CDR1 is SNHLY, CDR2 FYNNEI, per germline. The CDR3 protein is CASSVDRGNSPLHF. The CDR3 DNA follows: TGTGCCAGCAGTGTAGACAGGGGAAATTCACCCCTCCACTTT.

The chain is built from TRBV29-1 and TRBJ1-5, with D tentatively TRBD1 (6 bases). The V end was cut by 5 bases, the J end by 2 bases, with 13 bases between. Germline CDR1 reads SQVTM; CDR2 reads ANQGSEA. The CDR3 is made up of 14 amino acids. The CDR3 sequence: CSVILQGGNQPQHF. DNA for the CDR3: TGCAGCGTTATACTACAGGGAGGCAATCAGCCCCAGCATTTT.

The chain links TRBV3-1 (or the pseudogene TRBV3-2) to TRBJ2-7; possible D gene TRBD1, 6 bases. The V and J ends lost 8 bases and 0 bases respectively, with 14 bases between them. The CDR3 loop spans 14 amino acids. Germline CDR1 LGHDT, CDR2 YNNKEL (reference sequence). The DNA for the CDR3 is TGTGCCAGCCCCGAGTCGGGACACTCCTACGAGCAGTACTTC. Its protein is CASPESGHSYEQYF.

This chain joins TRBV28 and TRBJ1-2; possible D gene TRBD1, 5 bases. The CDR3 loop spans 13 amino acids. Trimming shortened V by 8 bases and J by 8 bases, and 18 bases separated the two germline ends. Germline-derived CDR1 and CDR2 are MDHEN and SYDVKM. The CDR3 reads CASGRMEGVGYTF. In nucleotides, the CDR3 is TGTGCCAGCGGGAGGATGGAAGGGGTCGGCTACACCTTC.